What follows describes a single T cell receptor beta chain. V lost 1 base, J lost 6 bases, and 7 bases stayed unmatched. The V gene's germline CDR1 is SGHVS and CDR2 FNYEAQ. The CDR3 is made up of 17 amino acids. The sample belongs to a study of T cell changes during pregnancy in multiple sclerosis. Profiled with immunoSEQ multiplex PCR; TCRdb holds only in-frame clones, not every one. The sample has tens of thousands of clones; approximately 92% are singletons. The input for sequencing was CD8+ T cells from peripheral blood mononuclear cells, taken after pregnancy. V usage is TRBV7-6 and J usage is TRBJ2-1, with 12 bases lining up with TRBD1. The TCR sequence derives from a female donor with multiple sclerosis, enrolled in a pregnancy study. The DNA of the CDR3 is TGTGCCAGCAGCTTAGTACCGGGACAGGGGGCCTCCAATGAGCAGTTCTTC. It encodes CASSLVPGQGASNEQFF.